Following are 17 T cell receptor beta chains from one sample sequenced in a study of blood T cell repertoires in COVID-19. Sequenced by immunoSEQ multiplex PCR; TCRdb stores in-frame clones only, minus some. The data hold roughly 240,000 clones, with about 79% observed a single time. Sequencing was carried out using peripheral blood. These TCRs come from a middle-aged man who had recovered from COVID-19.

The chain links TRBV18 to TRBJ2-7; D may be TRBD1 (6 bases). The germline gives CDR1 KGHSH, CDR2 LQKENI. The CDR3 length is 13 residues. Trimming cost V 3 bases and J 5 bases, with 11 bases left between them. CDR3 sequence: CASSPNRENEQYF. CDR3 sequence (DNA): TGTGCCAGCTCACCGAACAGGGAGAACGAGCAGTACTTC.

This chain joins TRBV5-6 and TRBJ1-1; unclear D gene. This CDR3 spans 14 amino acids. The V gene's germline CDR1 is SGHDT and CDR2 YYEEEE. V was trimmed by 3 bases and J by 0 bases, leaving 9 bases between them. The CDR3 reads CASSSVYLNTEAFF. CDR3 in DNA: TGTGCCAGCAGCTCGGTCTACTTGAACACTGAAGCTTTCTTT.

This clone was seen once. The V call is TRBV30, the J call TRBJ1-3, with 7 positions matching TRBD1. This CDR3 contains 14 residues. Trimming cost V 5 bases and J 0 bases; bases outside gene matches: 4. Germline values: CDR1 GTSNPN, CDR2 SVGIG (reference sequence). CDR3 in DNA: TGTGCCTGGGCCCGGGACAGCTCTGGAAACACCATATATTTT. Amino acids: CAWARDSSGNTIYF.

The chain couples TRBV2 to TRBJ2-1; the match to TRBD2 covers 10 bases. V was pared by 5 bases and J by 8 bases, with 9 bases of the junction left unmatched. The germline V gene has CDR1 SNHLY and CDR2 FYNNEI. The CDR3 extends over 15 amino acids. The CDR3 spells CASSPRASGSDEQFF. The CDR3 DNA sequence: TGTGCCAGCAGTCCAAGGGCTAGCGGGAGTGATGAGCAGTTCTTC.

This chain joins TRBV12-3 or TRBV12-4 and TRBJ2-2, with D hard to call. V lost 2 bases and J 4 bases, leaving 5 bases between the germline ends. The CDR3 is 13 amino acids. Here the CDR3 reads CASSLLGTGELFF. CDR3 sequence (DNA): TGTGCCAGCAGTTTACTCGGCACCGGGGAGCTGTTTTTT.

This chain uses TRBV15 with TRBJ2-5; tentatively, D is TRBD2 (7 bases). This CDR3 is 19 amino acids long. Germline CDR1 and CDR2: LNHNV and YYDKDF (reference sequence). V dropped 1 base and J dropped 5 bases, with 26 bases sitting between them. The CDR3 DNA is TGTGCCACCAGCAGAGCCGTGGGGGCAGCGGGATCTCAAGGGGAGACCCAGTACTTC. This gives the protein CATSRAVGAAGSQGETQYF.

The chain has TRBV27 and TRBJ1-3; no firm D call. The germline V gene has CDR1 MNHEY and CDR2 SMNVEV (reference sequence). The V end lost 5 bases, the J end lost 3 bases, and 11 bases lay between the germline ends. The CDR3 consists of 14 residues. CDR3 in amino acids: CASSPRPGGNTIYF. DNA for the CDR3: TGTGCCAGCAGTCCCCGCCCCGGTGGAAACACCATATATTTT.

The genes are TRBV12-5 and TRBJ2-3, with D maybe TRBD1 (5 bases). The V end lost 1 base, the J end lost 2 bases, and 7 bases lay between the germline ends. The CDR3 consists of 14 residues. The germline V gene encodes CDR1 LGHNT and CDR2 FRNRAP. The CDR3 sequence: CASGLGTNTDTQYF. For the CDR3, the DNA is TGTGCTAGTGGTTTGGGGACAAACACAGATACGCAGTATTTT.

The rearrangement uses TRBV19 and TRBJ1-5; possible D gene TRBD1, 6 bases. Germline lookup yields CDR1 LNHDA and CDR2 SQIVND (reference sequence). The CDR3 is made up of 14 amino acids. Trimming took 8 bases from V and 0 from J, leaving 11 bases between them. CDR3 amino acids: CASRDTNSNQPQHF. CDR3 in DNA: TGTGCCAGTCGGGACACCAATAGCAATCAGCCCCAGCATTTT.

The chain carries TRBV9 and TRBJ2-2, with D hard to call. The V end was cut by 3 bases, the J end by 4 bases, with 16 bases between. The CDR3 is made up of 16 amino acids. Germline-derived CDR1 and CDR2 are SGDLS and YYNGEE. CDR3 region: CASSGAFLVGTGELFF. CDR3 DNA: TGTGCCAGCAGCGGTGCATTCCTAGTAGGCACCGGGGAGCTGTTTTTT.

The V call is TRBV7-2, the J call TRBJ1-1; maybe TRBD1 (6 bases). Trimming removed 2 bases at V and 5 bases at J, with 15 bases between. The length of the CDR3 is 15 residues. CDR1 and CDR2 (germline): SGHTA, FQGNSA. The CDR3 coding sequence is TGTGCCAGCAGCTTACGGGCAGGGGAATGGACTGAAGCTTTCTTT. Encoded protein: CASSLRAGEWTEAFF.

CDR3 residues: CASSLPSGSSYEQYF. The DNA of the CDR3 is TGTGCCAGCAGCTTACCTAGCGGATCCTCCTACGAGCAGTACTTC. The chain employs TRBV7-2 and TRBJ2-7, with 7 bases aligning to TRBD2. After removal of 2 bases from V and 0 bases from J, the junction contained 4 bases not matched to a gene. Germline assignment: CDR1 SGHTA and CDR2 FQGNSA. The CDR3 length is 15 residues.

This chain uses TRBV29-1 with TRBJ2-7, with 9 nucleotides matching TRBD2. This CDR3 contains 14 residues. The germline gives CDR1 SQVTM, CDR2 ANQGSEA. CDR3 amino acids: CSVSAGGKTYEQYF. In DNA, the CDR3 is TGCAGTGTGTCAGCGGGGGGCAAAACCTACGAGCAGTACTTC.

The chain is built from TRBV3-1 (or the pseudogene TRBV3-2) and TRBJ1-2, with 11 bases fitting TRBD1. Trimming cost V 0 bases and J 8 bases; bases outside gene matches: 5. CDR1 is LGHDT, CDR2 YNNKEL, per germline (reference sequence). The CDR3 consists of 15 residues. The CDR3 DNA is TGTGCCAGCAGCCAAGATCACGGACAGGGGGCGGGCTACACCTTC. Translating gives CASSQDHGQGAGYTF.

The chain employs TRBV5-4 and TRBJ2-7; the match to TRBD1 covers 9 bases. Germline V gene data show CDR1 as SGHNT and CDR2 as YYREEE (reference sequence). This CDR3 region has 15 residues. Trimming took 4 bases from V and 2 from J; bases not matched to a gene: 7. The CDR3 spells CASSPGQGTAYEQYF. CDR3 coding DNA: TGTGCCAGCAGCCCGGGACAGGGAACGGCCTACGAGCAGTACTTC.

This chain connects TRBV7-2 to TRBJ2-3; 9 bases align to TRBD1. The germline V gene encodes CDR1 SGHTA and CDR2 FQGNSA. After removal of 5 bases from V and 1 base from J, the junction contained 7 bases not matched to a gene. There are 16 residues in the CDR3. The CDR3 nucleotides are TGTGCCAGCAGCCCCACAGGGGGCTATGGCACAGATACGCAGTATTTT. Its protein product is CASSPTGGYGTDTQYF.

The V call is TRBV15, the J call TRBJ2-5; 7 nucleotides align to TRBD1. The CDR3 has 15 residues. Per germline, CDR1 LNHNV and CDR2 YYDKDF (reference sequence). The trim removed 3 bases at V and 1 base at J, leaving 5 bases unmatched. The chain's CDR3 is CATSREGQVQETQYF. The CDR3 DNA is TGTGCCACCAGCAGGGAAGGACAGGTCCAAGAGACCCAGTACTTC.